The 21 T cell receptor beta chains in this list originate from one sample, sequenced in a study of blood T cell repertoires in COVID-19. Method: immunoSEQ multiplex PCR; TCRdb's copy keeps in-frame clones and lacks some. The data show about 270,000 clones, more than 75% seen once. Input material: peripheral blood. Every receptor here comes from an elderly woman with COVID-19, enrolled during active disease.

The J gene is TRBJ2-3, the V gene TRBV28, with TRBD2 identical over 8 bases. CDR1 MDHEN and CDR2 SYDVKM come from the germline V gene. J was trimmed by 1 base and V by 5 bases; bases with no gene match: 5. This CDR3 contains 15 residues. In nucleotides, the CDR3 is TGTGCCAGCAGTATCCTTAGCGGGGGCACAGATACGCAGTATTTT. Protein product: CASSILSGGTDTQYF.

This chain uses TRBV14 with TRBJ1-3, with D perhaps TRBD1 (5 bases). The V and J ends lost 0 bases and 2 bases respectively, with 11 bases between them. The CDR3 sequence is 16 residues long. Germline assignment: CDR1 SGHDN and CDR2 FVKESK. The CDR3: CASSQELGVTGNTIYF. CDR3 nucleotides: TGTGCCAGCAGCCAAGAATTAGGGGTAACTGGAAACACCATATATTTT.

The count of this clone is one. The chain couples TRBV5-1 to TRBJ1-3; D is uncertain. Trimming stripped 0 bases from V and 0 bases from J, with 7 bases between. The CDR3 has 15 residues. Germline V gene data show CDR1 as SGHRS and CDR2 as YFSETQ. CDR3 DNA sequence: TGCGCCAGCAGCTTGGAAGCGGTCTCTGGAAACACCATATATTTT. Residues: CASSLEAVSGNTIYF. The full variable domain, rest sourced from reference TRBV5-1 and TRBJ1-3, is KAGVTQTPRYLIKTRGQQVTLSCSPISGHRSVSWYQQTPGQGLQFLFEYFSETQRNKGNFPGRFSGRQFSNSRSEMNVSTLELGDSALYLCASSLEAVSGNTIYFGEGSWLTVV.

The chain has TRBV6-4 and TRBJ1-1; D is ambiguous. The CDR3 contains 12 residues. Trimming stripped 6 bases from V and 11 bases from J, with 16 bases between. CDR1 is MRHNA and CDR2 is SNTAGT in the germline V gene. CDR3 residues: CASRVPPGPAFF. The CDR3 coding sequence is TGTGCCAGCAGGGTACCACCTGGGCCGGCTTTCTTT.

The chain combines TRBV5-4 with TRBJ1-2; D not certain. CDR1 and CDR2 (germline): SGHNT, YYREEE (reference sequence). This CDR3 has 15 residues. The V gene lost 0 bases and the J gene lost 4 bases, with 13 bases spanning the gap. In DNA form, the CDR3 reads TGTGCCAGCAGCTTGGTCAATTCCGGTGTCTATGGCTACACCTTC. Translation: CASSLVNSGVYGYTF.

V and J are TRBV2 and TRBJ2-7; TRBD1 matches at 9 bases. The CDR3 is 14 amino acids. Germline V gene lookup returns CDR1 SNHLY and CDR2 FYNNEI. V lost 6 bases, J lost 4 bases, and 7 bases stayed unmatched. Here the CDR3 reads CASRGQGNQYEQYF. The CDR3 nucleotides are TGTGCCAGCAGGGGACAGGGAAATCAATACGAGCAGTACTTC.

The CDR3 spells CASSWYRENTEAFF. The CDR3 DNA reads as TGTGCCAGCAGTTGGTACCGAGAGAACACTGAAGCTTTCTTT. This sequence joins TRBV6-4 and TRBJ1-1, with D unclear. The CDR3 extends over 14 amino acids. The V end was cut by 5 bases, the J end by 1 base, with 11 bases between. Germline V gives CDR1 MRHNA, CDR2 SNTAGT.

V usage is TRBV10-1 and J usage is TRBJ2-7, with D maybe TRBD2 (6 bases). CDR3 length equals 16 residues. The germline V gene has CDR1 WNHNN and CDR2 SYGVQD (reference sequence). V lost 7 bases and J lost 0, with 19 bases in between. The CDR3 reads CASIPRLETNSYEQYV. CDR3 DNA sequence: TGCGCCAGCATCCCACGACTAGAGACGAACTCCTACGAGCAGTACGTC.

The gene calls are TRBV7-9 and TRBJ1-1, with D possibly matching TRBD1 (6 bases). The CDR3 loop spans 13 amino acids. From germline, CDR1 is SEHNR and CDR2 FQNEAQ (reference sequence). V was shortened by 7 bases and J by 4 bases, with 13 bases between the two germline ends. The CDR3 coding sequence is TGTGCCAGCACCGGACAGCGGACCACTGAAGCTTTCTTT. This gives the protein CASTGQRTTEAFF.

The sample holds one count of this clone. The chain employs TRBV14 and TRBJ2-3; the match to TRBD1 covers 7 bases. Trimming cost V 4 bases and J 3 bases; bases outside gene matches: 7. The CDR3 is 15 amino acids. Germline CDR1 reads SGHDN; CDR2 reads FVKESK. For the CDR3, the DNA is TGTGCCAGCAGCCTTCAACAGGGGCGAACAGATACGCAGTATTTT. This sequence encodes CASSLQQGRTDTQYF.

The J gene is TRBJ2-3, the V gene TRBV3-1 (or the pseudogene TRBV3-2), with TRBD2 as a possible D gene (5 bases). V lost 4 bases to trimming and J lost 1 base, with 12 bases between them. Germline CDR1 reads LGHDT; CDR2 reads YNNKEL (reference sequence). The CDR3 length is 15 residues. The CDR3 sequence is CASSPRRRGTDTQYF. The CDR3 coding sequence is TGTGCCAGCAGCCCCCGAAGGCGGGGCACAGATACGCAGTATTTT.

The chain uses TRBV4-1 and TRBJ2-1; 7 bases align to TRBD1. The CDR3 covers 15 residues. The J segment lost 5 bases and the V segment lost 1 base, leaving 5 bases of the junction unmatched. Germline CDR1 reads MGHRA; CDR2 reads YSYEKL. The CDR3, as DNA: TGCGCCAGCAGCCAAGGGCAGGGGGTGGACAATGAGCAGTTCTTC. Translated, it gives CASSQGQGVDNEQFF.

The sample holds a few counts of this clone. V is TRBV28 and J is TRBJ1-5; 8 bases match TRBD1. Germline V lookup: CDR1 MDHEN, CDR2 SYDVKM. Trimming took 5 bases from V and 3 from J; bases not matched to a gene: 12. The CDR3 covers 17 residues. CDR3 DNA: TGTGCCAGCAGTCCCCCAAAAGGACAGGGCCTCAATCAGCCCCAGCATTTT. Translated: CASSPPKGQGLNQPQHF.

The chain joins TRBV13 to TRBJ2-1; the D is unclear. This CDR3 contains 13 residues. CDR1 is PRHDT, CDR2 FYEKMQ, per germline (reference sequence). Trimming left V 5 bases short and J 8 bases short, with 13 bases between. Here the CDR3 reads CASSRGRRDEQFF. As DNA, the CDR3 is TGTGCCAGCAGCCGCGGTAGGCGCGATGAGCAGTTCTTC.

The genes are TRBV6-5 and TRBJ2-7; tentatively, D is TRBD1 (6 bases). The CDR3 consists of 15 residues. The V gene's germline CDR1 is MNHEY and CDR2 SVGAGI. V was cut by 7 bases and J by 3 bases, with 19 bases left in between. This CDR3 reads CASTEGVSAIYEQYF. As DNA, the CDR3 is TGTGCCAGCACCGAGGGGGTTAGCGCTATCTACGAGCAGTACTTC.

The V call is TRBV7-2, the J call TRBJ2-2; 14 nucleotides align to TRBD2. The CDR3 sequence is 19 residues long. V was pared by 5 bases and J by 7 bases, with 15 bases of the junction left unmatched. Germline CDR1 is SGHTA and CDR2 is FQGNSA. The CDR3 sequence: CASSPGSRLAGGQVGELFF. The CDR3 DNA sequence: TGTGCCAGCAGCCCAGGTTCCCGACTAGCGGGGGGGCAGGTCGGGGAGCTGTTTTTT.

The rearrangement links TRBV12-3 or TRBV12-4 to TRBJ2-5; D is unresolved. The CDR3 extends over 13 amino acids. The V end was cut by 3 bases, the J end by 1 base, with 6 bases between. The CDR3 bases are TGTGCCAGCAGTTTGTCGGGCCAAGAGACCCAGTACTTC. Translation gives CASSLSGQETQYF.

This clone appeared a single time. This sequence joins TRBV19 and TRBJ1-1; D is unresolved. V shed 9 bases and J shed 2 bases, with 13 bases lying between them. CDR3 size: 13 residues. Germline V lookup: CDR1 LNHDA, CDR2 SQIVND (reference sequence). CDR3 sequence (DNA): TGTGCCAGCGGGGAAGACTTTAACACTGAAGCTTTCTTT. Residues: CASGEDFNTEAFF.

The chain couples TRBV28 to TRBJ2-7; 11 nucleotides align to TRBD2. V shed 6 bases, J shed 4 bases, and the junction held 8 bases outside the gene matches. Germline values: CDR1 MDHEN, CDR2 SYDVKM. There are 15 residues in the CDR3. CDR3 sequence reads: CASRRSGGARYEQYV. The CDR3 region has the DNA TGTGCCAGCAGACGTAGCGGGGGGGCACGGTACGAGCAGTACGTC.

This chain links TRBV7-9 with TRBJ1-2; D ambiguous. V was clipped by 1 base and J by 8 bases, with 17 bases between them. The CDR3 has 15 amino acids. Germline V CDR1 and CDR2: SEHNR, FQNEAQ (reference sequence). CDR3 sequence reads: CASSLDVRSREGYTF. CDR3 coding DNA: TGTGCCAGCAGCTTAGACGTTCGGTCGCGGGAAGGCTACACCTTC.

A few counts support this clone. The chain carries TRBV2 and TRBJ1-2, with D maybe TRBD1 (6 bases). CDR1 and CDR2 (germline): SNHLY, FYNNEI. This CDR3 spans 15 amino acids. The ends were cut back, 2 bases at V and 4 bases at J, with 14 bases in the middle. The CDR3 region has the DNA TGTGCCAGCAGTGAATTTGGGCAGGGGATCTATGGCTACACCTTC. Translating gives CASSEFGQGIYGYTF.